This TCR beta chain was recorded in a study of T-cell reconstitution after alpha-beta-depleted transplantation in children. Preparation of the TCRbeta library was carried out with unique molecular identifiers. TCRdb used MiXCR to reprocess the PCR reads, holding one entry per CDR3 protein. The sample yields 300,000 or so distinct CDR3 sequences, around 9.6% seen once. The origin of this receptor is a human donor who donated a stem cell graft to a child with SCID. The material was PBMCs from the stem cell graft donor, obtained from the stem cell graft.

CDR3 bases: TGCAGTGCTAGAGACCTGACCGGTGAGGCCAATCAGCCCCAGCATTTT. This encodes CSARDLTGEANQPQHF. The chain couples TRBV20-1 to TRBJ1-5; D gene unclear. V dropped 0 bases and J dropped 3 bases, with 15 bases sitting between them. This CDR3 spans 16 amino acids. Germline CDR1 DFQATT, CDR2 SNEGSKA (reference sequence).